A single sample gave rise to the 8 T cell receptor beta chains below, sequenced in a study of technical replicates of blood from a handful of donors. Sequencing was performed with immunoSEQ multiplex PCR; in TCRdb, only in-frame clones are kept and a portion is missing. The repertoire consists of tens of thousands of clones, with about 86% occurring once and the leading ten covering under 6.5%. Material for sequencing was PBMCs. These receptors came from a human donor in good health. Some clones in this sample may be carry-over from other donors' samples.

The chain employs TRBV10-3 and TRBJ2-5; D is possibly TRBD1 (5 bases). This CDR3 region has 12 residues. The V and J ends lost 7 bases and 5 bases respectively, with 11 bases between them. The germline V gene encodes CDR1 ENHRY and CDR2 SYGVKD. The CDR3 DNA reads as TGTGCCATCAATCTGGGGCGGGAGACCCAGTACTTC. Residues: CAINLGRETQYF.

V usage is TRBV2 and J usage is TRBJ2-1; TRBD2 matches at 7 bases. This CDR3 region has 16 residues. Germline V gives CDR1 SNHLY, CDR2 FYNNEI. J lost 0 bases, V lost 5 bases, and 7 bases had no gene match. The CDR3 spells CASSPQGTISYNEQFF. DNA for the CDR3: TGTGCCAGCAGTCCCCAAGGGACTATCTCCTACAATGAGCAGTTCTTC.

This chain links TRBV19 with TRBJ2-3; 7 bases are a match to TRBD2. J lost 6 bases, V lost 3 bases, and 6 bases had no gene match. The CDR3 is 14 amino acids. The germline CDR1 and CDR2 sequences are LNHDA and SQIVND (reference sequence). CDR3 sequence: CASSIAGRWDTQYF. CDR3 DNA sequence: TGTGCCAGTAGTATTGCCGGGAGGTGGGATACGCAGTATTTT.

The chain recombines TRBV10-2 with TRBJ2-1; 9 positions match TRBD2. With 7 bases clipped from V and 4 bases from J, the junction kept 5 bases outside the gene matches. Germline-derived CDR1 and CDR2 are WSHSY and SAAADI. The CDR3 is 14 residues long. CDR3 bases: TGCGCCAGCACCGGGGCGGGAGGGTACAATGAGCAGTTCTTC. Its protein is CASTGAGGYNEQFF.

The chain uses TRBV7-6 and TRBJ1-4; TRBD1 matches at 8 bases. Germline V gene lookup returns CDR1 SGHVS and CDR2 FNYEAQ. This CDR3 has 15 residues. V was pared by 0 bases and J by 6 bases, with 3 bases of the junction left unmatched. The CDR3 DNA reads as TGTGCCAGCAGCTTAGCCGACAGGGGATATGAAAAACTGTTTTTT. Its protein product is CASSLADRGYEKLFF. Supplemented by reference TRBV7-6 and TRBJ1-4, the full variable domain reads GAGVSQSPRYKVTKRGQDVALRCDPISGHVSLYWYRQALGQGPEFLTYFNYEAQQDKSGLPNDRFSAERPEGSISTLTIQRTEQRDSAMYRCASSLADRGYEKLFFGSGTQLSVL.

J is TRBJ2-5 and V is TRBV13, with D perhaps TRBD2 (5 bases). Looked up from germline, CDR1 is PRHDT and CDR2 is FYEKMQ (reference sequence). V shed 4 bases and J shed 7 bases, with 10 bases lying between them. The CDR3 runs 12 residues. The CDR3 DNA reads TGTGCCAGCAGCTCGCAACGGGGGACCCAGTACTTC. Protein sequence: CASSSQRGTQYF.

J is TRBJ1-1 and V is TRBV2, with D hard to call. The CDR3 runs 10 residues. Trimming stripped 1 base from V and 10 bases from J, with 4 bases between. Looked up from germline, CDR1 is SNHLY and CDR2 is FYNNEI. The CDR3 sequence: CASSEELAFF. CDR3 DNA: TGTGCCAGCAGTGAAGAGCTAGCTTTCTTT.

This chain links TRBV4-1 with TRBJ1-1; D might be TRBD1 (6 bases). The V and J ends lost 1 base and 1 base respectively, with 16 bases between them. Germline CDR1 reads MGHRA; CDR2 reads YSYEKL. This CDR3 region has 17 residues. As DNA, the CDR3 is TGCGCCAGCAGCCAAGGGAGAGTAGGACAGAGGAACACTGAAGCTTTCTTT. This translates into CASSQGRVGQRNTEAFF.